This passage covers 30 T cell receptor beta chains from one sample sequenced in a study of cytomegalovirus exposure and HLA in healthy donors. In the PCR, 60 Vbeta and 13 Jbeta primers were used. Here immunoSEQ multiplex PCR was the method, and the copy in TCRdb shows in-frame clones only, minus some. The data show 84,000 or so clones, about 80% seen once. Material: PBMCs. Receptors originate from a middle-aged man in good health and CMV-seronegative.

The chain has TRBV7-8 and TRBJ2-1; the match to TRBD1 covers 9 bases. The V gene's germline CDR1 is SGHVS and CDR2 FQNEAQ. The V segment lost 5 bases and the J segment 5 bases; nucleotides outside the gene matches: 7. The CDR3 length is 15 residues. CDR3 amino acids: CASSPGQGIHNEQFF. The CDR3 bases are TGTGCCAGCAGCCCCGGACAGGGGATACACAATGAGCAGTTCTTC.

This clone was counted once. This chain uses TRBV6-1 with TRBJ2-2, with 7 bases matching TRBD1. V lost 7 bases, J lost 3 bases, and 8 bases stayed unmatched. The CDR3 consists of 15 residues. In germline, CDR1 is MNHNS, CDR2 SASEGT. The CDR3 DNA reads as TGTGCCAGCAAGATGGACAGGCCCGACACCGGGGAGCTGTTTTTT. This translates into CASKMDRPDTGELFF.

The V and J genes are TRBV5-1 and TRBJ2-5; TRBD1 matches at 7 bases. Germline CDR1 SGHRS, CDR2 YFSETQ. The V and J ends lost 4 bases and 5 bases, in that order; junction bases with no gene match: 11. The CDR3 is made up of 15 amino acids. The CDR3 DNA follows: TGCGCCAGCAGCGACGGACAGGCCGTCAGGGAGACCCAGTACTTC. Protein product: CASSDGQAVRETQYF.

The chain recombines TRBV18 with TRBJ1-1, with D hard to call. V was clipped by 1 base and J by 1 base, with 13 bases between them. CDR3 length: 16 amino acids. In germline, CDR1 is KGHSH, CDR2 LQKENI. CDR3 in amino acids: CASSPHPGQTNTEAFF. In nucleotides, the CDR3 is TGTGCCAGCTCACCACATCCGGGTCAGACGAACACTGAAGCTTTCTTT.

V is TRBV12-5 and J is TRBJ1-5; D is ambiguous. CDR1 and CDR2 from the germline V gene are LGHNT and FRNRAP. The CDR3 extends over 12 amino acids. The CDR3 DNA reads TGTGCCATCGGGGATCGGGATCAGCCCCAGCATTTT. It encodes CAIGDRDQPQHF.

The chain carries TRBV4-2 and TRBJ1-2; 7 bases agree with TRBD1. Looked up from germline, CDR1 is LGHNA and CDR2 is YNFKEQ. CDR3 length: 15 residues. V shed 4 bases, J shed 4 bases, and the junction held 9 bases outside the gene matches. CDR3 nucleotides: TGTGCCAGCAGCCGAGAGACAGGGTTTCTCTATGGCTACACCTTC. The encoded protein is CASSRETGFLYGYTF.

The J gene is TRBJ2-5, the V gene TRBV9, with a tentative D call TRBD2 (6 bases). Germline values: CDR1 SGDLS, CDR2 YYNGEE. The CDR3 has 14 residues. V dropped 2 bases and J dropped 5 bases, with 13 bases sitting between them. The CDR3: CASSVATGGETQYF. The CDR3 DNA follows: TGTGCCAGCAGCGTGGCGACTGGGGGGGAGACCCAGTACTTC.

For the CDR3, the DNA is TGTGCCAGTTCGGGACAGGCTGACTATGGCTACACCTTC. Its protein product is CASSGQADYGYTF. This sequence joins TRBV19 and TRBJ1-2; TRBD1 agrees at 8 bases. The V and J ends lost 8 bases and 3 bases, in that order; junction bases with no gene match: 5. Germline V gene data show CDR1 as LNHDA and CDR2 as SQIVND (reference sequence). The CDR3 totals 13 residues.

The CDR3 DNA reads TGCGCCAGCAGCTTGAAAAGCGGGGGGACTGTTTTGGAGCAGTTCTTC. This sequence encodes CASSLKSGGTVLEQFF. This sequence joins TRBV5-1 and TRBJ2-1; 9 nucleotides agree with TRBD2. The CDR3 is made up of 16 amino acids. V shed 1 base and J 10 bases; nucleotides not matched to a gene: 12. Germline V gene lookup returns CDR1 SGHRS and CDR2 YFSETQ. The full variable domain, with the rest looked up from reference TRBV5-1 and TRBJ2-1, is KAGVTQTPRYLIKTRGQQVTLSCSPISGHRSVSWYQQTPGQGLQFLFEYFSETQRNKGNFPGRFSGRQFSNSRSEMNVSTLELGDSALYLCASSLKSGGTVLEQFFGPGTRLTVL.

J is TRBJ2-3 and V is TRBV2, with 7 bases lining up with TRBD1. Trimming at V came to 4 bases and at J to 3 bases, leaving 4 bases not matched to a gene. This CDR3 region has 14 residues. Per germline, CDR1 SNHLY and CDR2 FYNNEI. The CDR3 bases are TGTGCCAGCAGTGGAGACAGGGAGACAGATACGCAGTATTTT. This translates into CASSGDRETDTQYF. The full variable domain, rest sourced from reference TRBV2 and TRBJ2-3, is EPEVTQTPSHQVTQMGQEVILRCVPISNHLYFYWYRQILGQKVEFLVSFYNNEISEKSEIFDDQFSVERPDGSNFTLKIRSTKLEDSAMYFCASSGDRETDTQYFGPGTRLTVL.

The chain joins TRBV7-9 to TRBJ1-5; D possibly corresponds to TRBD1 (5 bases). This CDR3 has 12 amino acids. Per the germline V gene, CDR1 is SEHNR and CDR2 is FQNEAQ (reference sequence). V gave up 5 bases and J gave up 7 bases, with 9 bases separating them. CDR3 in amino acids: CASSLQEQPQHF. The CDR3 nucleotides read TGTGCCAGCAGCCTACAGGAACAGCCCCAGCATTTT.

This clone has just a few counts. The DNA of the CDR3 is TGTGCCTGTTCGTATGGCGGGGGCTACGAGCAGTACTTC. Translated: CACSYGGGYEQYF. The J gene is TRBJ2-7, the V gene TRBV6-1; 7 bases map to TRBD2. Losses at the gene ends were 11 bases for V and 3 bases for J; bases not matched to a gene: 10. This CDR3 contains 13 residues. Germline lookup yields CDR1 MNHNS and CDR2 SASEGT.

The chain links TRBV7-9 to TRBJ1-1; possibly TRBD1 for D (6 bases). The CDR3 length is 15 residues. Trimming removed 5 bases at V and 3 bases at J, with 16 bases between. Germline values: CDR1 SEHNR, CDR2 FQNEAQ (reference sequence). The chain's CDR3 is CASSPRGGIHTEAFF. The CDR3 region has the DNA TGTGCCAGCAGCCCCCGGGGGGGCATCCACACTGAAGCTTTCTTT.

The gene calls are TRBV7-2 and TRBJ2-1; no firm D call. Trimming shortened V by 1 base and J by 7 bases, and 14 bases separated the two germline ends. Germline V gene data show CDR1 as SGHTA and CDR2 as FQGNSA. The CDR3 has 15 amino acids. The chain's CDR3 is CASSLGGSSFNEQFF. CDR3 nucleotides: TGTGCCAGCAGCTTAGGCGGAAGCTCCTTTAATGAGCAGTTCTTC.

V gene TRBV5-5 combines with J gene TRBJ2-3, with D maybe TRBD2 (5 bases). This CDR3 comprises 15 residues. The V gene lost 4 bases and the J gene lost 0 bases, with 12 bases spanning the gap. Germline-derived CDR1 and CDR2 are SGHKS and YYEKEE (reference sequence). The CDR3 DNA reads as TGTGCCAGCAGCATACTAGTCTCTAGCACAGATACGCAGTATTTT. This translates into CASSILVSSTDTQYF.

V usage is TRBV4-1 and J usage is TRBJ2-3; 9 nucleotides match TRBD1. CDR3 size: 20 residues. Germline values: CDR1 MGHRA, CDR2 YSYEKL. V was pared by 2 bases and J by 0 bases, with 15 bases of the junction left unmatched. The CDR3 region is CASSQTPPSTGTGSTDTQYF. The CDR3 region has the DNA TGCGCCAGCAGCCAAACTCCACCATCGACCGGGACAGGGAGCACAGATACGCAGTATTTT.

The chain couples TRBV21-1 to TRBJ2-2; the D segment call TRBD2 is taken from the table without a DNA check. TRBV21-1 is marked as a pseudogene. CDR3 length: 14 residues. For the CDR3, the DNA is TGTGCCAGCAGTATACTAGCCGAGTTCGGGGAGCTGTTTTTT. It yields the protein CASSILAEFGELFF.

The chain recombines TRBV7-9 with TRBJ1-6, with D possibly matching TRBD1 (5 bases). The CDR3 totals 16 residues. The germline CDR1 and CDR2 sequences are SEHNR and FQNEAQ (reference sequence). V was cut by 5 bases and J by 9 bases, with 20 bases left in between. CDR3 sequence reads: CASSPWGGTGISPLHF. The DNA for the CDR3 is TGTGCCAGCAGCCCTTGGGGAGGGACGGGAATTTCACCCCTCCACTTT.

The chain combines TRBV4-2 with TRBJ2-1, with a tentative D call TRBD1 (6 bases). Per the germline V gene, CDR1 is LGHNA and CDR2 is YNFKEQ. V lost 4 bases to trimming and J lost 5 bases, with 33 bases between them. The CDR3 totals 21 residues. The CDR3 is CASSPRLVQVWGPAPNNEQFF. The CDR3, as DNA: TGTGCCAGCAGCCCCCGGCTGGTGCAAGTATGGGGGCCCGCCCCGAACAATGAGCAGTTCTTC.

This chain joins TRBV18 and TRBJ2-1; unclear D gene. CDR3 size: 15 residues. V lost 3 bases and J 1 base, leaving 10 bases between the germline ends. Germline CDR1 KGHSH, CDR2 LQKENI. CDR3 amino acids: CASSPILGSYNEQFF. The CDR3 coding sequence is TGTGCCAGCTCACCGATCCTCGGTTCCTACAATGAGCAGTTCTTC.

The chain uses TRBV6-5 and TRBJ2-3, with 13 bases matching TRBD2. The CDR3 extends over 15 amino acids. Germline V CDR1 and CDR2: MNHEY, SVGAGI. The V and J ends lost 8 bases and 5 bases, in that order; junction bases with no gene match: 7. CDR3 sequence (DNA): TGTGCCAGCGGACCGACTAGCGGGGGGAAAGATACGCAGTATTTT. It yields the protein CASGPTSGGKDTQYF.

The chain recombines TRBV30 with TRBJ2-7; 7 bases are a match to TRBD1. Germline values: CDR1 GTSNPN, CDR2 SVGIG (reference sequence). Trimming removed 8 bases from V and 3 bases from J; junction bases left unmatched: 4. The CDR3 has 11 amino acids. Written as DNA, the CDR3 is TGTGCCGGGGCAGGGGGCTACGAGCAGTACTTC. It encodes CAGAGGYEQYF.

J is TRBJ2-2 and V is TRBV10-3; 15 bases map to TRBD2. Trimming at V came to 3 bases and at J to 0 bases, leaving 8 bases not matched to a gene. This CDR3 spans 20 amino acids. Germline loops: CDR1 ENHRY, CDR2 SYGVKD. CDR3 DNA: TGTGCCATCAGTGATTTGCCGGGACTAGCGGGGGGCTCGAACACCGGGGAGCTGTTTTTT. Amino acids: CAISDLPGLAGGSNTGELFF.

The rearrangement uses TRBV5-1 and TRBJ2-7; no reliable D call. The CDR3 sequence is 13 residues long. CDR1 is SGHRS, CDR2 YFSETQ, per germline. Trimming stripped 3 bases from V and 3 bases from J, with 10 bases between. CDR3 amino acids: CASSSTPIYEQYF. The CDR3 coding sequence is TGCGCCAGCAGCTCCACTCCCATCTACGAGCAGTACTTC.

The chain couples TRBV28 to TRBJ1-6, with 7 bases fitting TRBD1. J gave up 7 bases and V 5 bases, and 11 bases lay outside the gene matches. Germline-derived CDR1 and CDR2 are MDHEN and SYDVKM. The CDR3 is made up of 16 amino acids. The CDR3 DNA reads TGTGCCAGCAGTCTACGGGACAGTGTCTACAATTCACCCCTCCACTTT. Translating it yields CASSLRDSVYNSPLHF.

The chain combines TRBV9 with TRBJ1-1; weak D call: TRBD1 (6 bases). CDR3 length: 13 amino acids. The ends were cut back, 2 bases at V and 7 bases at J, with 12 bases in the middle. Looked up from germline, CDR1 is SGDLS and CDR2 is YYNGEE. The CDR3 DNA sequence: TGTGCCAGCAGCGTTAAGTTACAGGGTGAAGCTTTCTTT. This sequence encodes CASSVKLQGEAFF.

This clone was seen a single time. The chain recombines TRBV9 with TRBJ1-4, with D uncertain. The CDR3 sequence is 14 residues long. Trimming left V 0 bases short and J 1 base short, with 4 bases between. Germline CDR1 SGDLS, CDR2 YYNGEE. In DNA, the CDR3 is TGTGCCAGCAGCGTAGGAGGAACTAATGAAAAACTGTTTTTT. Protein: CASSVGGTNEKLFF.

In DNA form, the CDR3 reads TGTGCCAGTAGTAGGTTTTTATCAGGGGCTGGGGAGACCCAGTACTTC. Translation gives CASSRFLSGAGETQYF. The chain employs TRBV19 and TRBJ2-5; maybe TRBD1 (6 bases). Trimming removed 4 bases at V and 5 bases at J, with 20 bases between. The germline gives CDR1 LNHDA, CDR2 SQIVND (reference sequence). CDR3 length: 16 residues.

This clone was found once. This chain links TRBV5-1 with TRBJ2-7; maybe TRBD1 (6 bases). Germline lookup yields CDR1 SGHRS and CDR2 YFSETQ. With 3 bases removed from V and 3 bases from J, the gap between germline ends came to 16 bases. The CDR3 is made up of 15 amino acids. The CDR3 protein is CASSSAGVSYYEQYF. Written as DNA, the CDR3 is TGCGCCAGCAGCTCGGCAGGGGTGAGTTACTACGAGCAGTACTTC.

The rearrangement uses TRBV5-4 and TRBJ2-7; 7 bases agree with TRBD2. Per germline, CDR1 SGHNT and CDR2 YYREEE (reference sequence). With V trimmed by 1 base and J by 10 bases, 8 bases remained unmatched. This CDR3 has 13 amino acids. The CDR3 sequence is CASSLPGGLDQYF. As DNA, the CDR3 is TGTGCCAGCAGCTTGCCGGGGGGTCTGGATCAGTACTTC.